These T cell receptor beta chains were read from a single sample in a study of cytomegalovirus exposure and HLA in healthy donors. Sequenced by immunoSEQ multiplex PCR; TCRdb stores in-frame clones only, minus some. The sample comprises approximately 280,000 clones, approximately 87% of which are singletons, and approximately 0.9% rests with the top ten. The sequenced sample was PBMCs. Receptors were obtained from a woman aged 18-29 years in good health and CMV-seronegative. Each CDR3 is given with its conserved first and last residue. The order of the fields is V gene, J gene, D gene, clone size, CDR3 DNA, CDR3 protein. The D gene is left open where the match is weak. Clone size is shown for a subset of rows, as once, few, many or a class of expanded clone.

V gene: TRBV7-2; J gene: TRBJ2-5; D gene: .; clone size: .; CDR3 DNA: TGTGCCAGCAGCTTAGCTGCGGGGAACCAAGAGACCCAGTACTTC; CDR3 protein: CASSLAAGNQETQYF
V gene: TRBV29-1; J gene: TRBJ2-2; D gene: .; clone size: .; CDR3 DNA: TGCAGCGTTGATCAGGGGTACACCGGGGAGCTGTTTTTT; CDR3 protein: CSVDQGYTGELFF
V gene: TRBV5-1; J gene: TRBJ1-4; D gene: TRBD1; clone size: .; CDR3 DNA: TGCGCCAGCAGCTCCAGGGGGACTAATGAAAAACTGTTTTTT; CDR3 protein: CASSSRGTNEKLFF
V gene: TRBV11-2; J gene: TRBJ2-7; D gene: .; clone size: few; CDR3 DNA: TGTGCCAGCACCTCCGGGTTCTACGAGCAGTACTTC; CDR3 protein: CASTSGFYEQYF
V gene: TRBV4-1; J gene: TRBJ2-7; D gene: .; clone size: .; CDR3 DNA: TGCGCCAGCAGCCAAGTCTTCGGGTACGAGCAGTACTTC; CDR3 protein: CASSQVFGYEQYF
V gene: TRBV14; J gene: TRBJ2-2; D gene: .; clone size: .; CDR3 DNA: TGTGCCAGCAGCCAGAGACAGATCTACACCGGGGAGCTGTTTTTT; CDR3 protein: CASSQRQIYTGELFF
V gene: TRBV4-1; J gene: TRBJ1-2; D gene: .; clone size: .; CDR3 DNA: TGCGCCAGCAACCAACCGGGACACGGCTCAGGCGGCTACACCTTC; CDR3 protein: CASNQPGHGSGGYTF
V gene: TRBV18; J gene: TRBJ1-2; D gene: TRBD1; clone size: once; CDR3 DNA: TGTGCCAGCTCACCGGGACAGGACTATGGCTACACCTTC; CDR3 protein: CASSPGQDYGYTF
V gene: TRBV2; J gene: TRBJ1-1; D gene: .; clone size: .; CDR3 DNA: TGTGCCAGCAGTGAATTGGGCGTCGGCACTGAAGCTTTCTTT; CDR3 protein: CASSELGVGTEAFF
V gene: TRBV19; J gene: TRBJ2-7; D gene: TRBD1; clone size: .; CDR3 DNA: TGTGCCAGTAGTATAGGGGGTCAGGGGGCCTACGAGCAGTACTTC; CDR3 protein: CASSIGGQGAYEQYF
V gene: TRBV7-4; J gene: TRBJ2-7; D gene: TRBD2; clone size: .; CDR3 DNA: TGTGCCAACCCTAGCGGGATTGGCATGGAGCAGTACTTC; CDR3 protein: CANPSGIGMEQYF
V gene: TRBV7-2; J gene: TRBJ2-1; D gene: TRBD2; clone size: .; CDR3 DNA: TGTGCCAGCAGCTTAGTATCGGCCGGGTTAGCGGGAGTTGGAAATGAGCAGTTCTTC; CDR3 protein: CASSLVSAGLAGVGNEQFF
V gene: TRBV4-3; J gene: TRBJ2-1; D gene: TRBD2; clone size: once; CDR3 DNA: TGCGCCAGCAGCGGCGGGGCTAGCGGGAGGCGTTGGTCCTACAATGAGCAGTTCTTC; CDR3 protein: CASSGGASGRRWSYNEQFF
V gene: TRBV29-1; J gene: TRBJ2-7; D gene: TRBD1; clone size: .; CDR3 DNA: TGCAGCGTCCGTGCCCCCCTGACAGGGGCGCAGTACTTC; CDR3 protein: CSVRAPLTGAQYF
V gene: TRBV5-1; J gene: TRBJ2-1; D gene: TRBD2; clone size: .; CDR3 DNA: TGCGCCAGCAGCTCCGGGACTAGCGCCACCAATGAGCAGTTCTTC; CDR3 protein: CASSSGTSATNEQFF
V gene: TRBV9; J gene: TRBJ2-3; D gene: .; clone size: .; CDR3 DNA: TGTGCCAGCATTGAAACCCCCCGGGGAGATACGCAGTATTTT; CDR3 protein: CASIETPRGDTQYF
V gene: TRBV6-5; J gene: TRBJ1-2; D gene: .; clone size: .; CDR3 DNA: TGTGCCAGCAGTTACAGGGGGGGGTATGGCTACACCTTC; CDR3 protein: CASSYRGGYGYTF
V gene: TRBV28; J gene: TRBJ2-1; D gene: TRBD1; clone size: .; CDR3 DNA: TGTGCCAGCCGGTGGGAGACAGGGACGCCGAATGAGCAGTTCTTC; CDR3 protein: CASRWETGTPNEQFF
V gene: TRBV15; J gene: TRBJ2-2; D gene: .; clone size: .; CDR3 DNA: TGTGCCACCAGCAGAGTGGAGGGATCCGGGGAGCTGTTTTTT; CDR3 protein: CATSRVEGSGELFF
V gene: TRBV19; J gene: TRBJ1-5; D gene: .; clone size: .; CDR3 DNA: TGTGCCAGTAGTTGGTGGACAGTTAGCAATCAGCCCCAGCATTTT; CDR3 protein: CASSWWTVSNQPQHF
V gene: TRBV6-1; J gene: TRBJ2-7; D gene: TRBD2; clone size: .; CDR3 DNA: TGTGCCAGCAGTGATCCCGGAAGGGGAGGGTACGAGCAGTACTTC; CDR3 protein: CASSDPGRGGYEQYF
V gene: TRBV5-1; J gene: TRBJ2-3; D gene: .; clone size: .; CDR3 DNA: TGCGCCAGCAAGGGGCGGGGTAGCACAGATACGCAGTATTTT; CDR3 protein: CASKGRGSTDTQYF
V gene: TRBV25-1; J gene: TRBJ2-1; D gene: TRBD2; clone size: few; CDR3 DNA: TGTGCCAGCAGTGATGGGTGGGAGGGACGCAATGAGCAGTTCTTC; CDR3 protein: CASSDGWEGRNEQFF
V gene: TRBV6-5; J gene: TRBJ1-1; D gene: .; clone size: .; CDR3 DNA: TGTGCCAGCAGTTATTCCGGGGGGGCTGCAGCTTTCTTT; CDR3 protein: CASSYSGGAAAFF
V gene: TRBV7-7; J gene: TRBJ2-5; D gene: TRBD2; clone size: once; CDR3 DNA: TGTGCTAGCAGCTTAGGAGGACTAGCGGGAGTAGAGACCCAGTACTTC; CDR3 protein: CASSLGGLAGVETQYF
V gene: TRBV10-2; J gene: TRBJ2-2; D gene: .; clone size: few; CDR3 DNA: TGCGCCAGCCCAAAGGAGGGGTCCACCGGGGAGCTGTTTTTT; CDR3 protein: CASPKEGSTGELFF
V gene: TRBV6-6; J gene: TRBJ1-5; D gene: .; clone size: .; CDR3 DNA: TGTGCCAGCAGTTCCTTAGCGGGGACCTTAGATCAGCCCCAGCATTTT; CDR3 protein: CASSSLAGTLDQPQHF
V gene: TRBV4-1; J gene: TRBJ1-4; D gene: .; clone size: once; CDR3 DNA: TGCGCCAGCAGCCAAGAAGGCGCGCGGCACACTAATGAAAAACTGTTTTTT; CDR3 protein: CASSQEGARHTNEKLFF
V gene: TRBV9; J gene: TRBJ2-1; D gene: TRBD2; clone size: .; CDR3 DNA: TGTGCCAGCAGCGTAGGCGGGAGGAATGAGCAGTTCTTC; CDR3 protein: CASSVGGRNEQFF
V gene: TRBV5-6; J gene: TRBJ1-2; D gene: .; clone size: .; CDR3 DNA: TGTGCCAGCAGCTCAGACACACGGAACTATGGCTACACCTTC; CDR3 protein: CASSSDTRNYGYTF
V gene: TRBV6-5; J gene: TRBJ2-7; D gene: TRBD2; clone size: .; CDR3 DNA: TGTGCCAGCAGCTTGGCTAGCGGGAACCACGAGCAGTACTTC; CDR3 protein: CASSLASGNHEQYF
V gene: TRBV28; J gene: TRBJ1-4; D gene: .; clone size: .; CDR3 DNA: TGTGCCAGCAGTTTTGGAGGGACTCATAATGAAAAACTGTTTTTT; CDR3 protein: CASSFGGTHNEKLFF
V gene: TRBV6-5; J gene: TRBJ2-5; D gene: TRBD2; clone size: .; CDR3 DNA: TGTGCCAGCAGCCCAGGGAGCGGGAGTACACAGACCCAGTACTTC; CDR3 protein: CASSPGSGSTQTQYF
V gene: TRBV10-3; J gene: TRBJ1-2; D gene: .; clone size: .; CDR3 DNA: TGTGCCATCAGTTCAGGCTTGGGCGGCTACACCTTC; CDR3 protein: CAISSGLGGYTF
V gene: TRBV9; J gene: TRBJ2-5; D gene: TRBD2; clone size: .; CDR3 DNA: TGTGCCAGCAGCGTAAGTGGGAGGGCCTCAGAGACCCAGTACTTC; CDR3 protein: CASSVSGRASETQYF
V gene: TRBV6-6; J gene: TRBJ1-2; D gene: .; clone size: .; CDR3 DNA: TGTGCCAGCAGTTACGACAGTACAAACTATGGCTACACCTTC; CDR3 protein: CASSYDSTNYGYTF
V gene: TRBV6-5; J gene: TRBJ1-4; D gene: TRBD1; clone size: once; CDR3 DNA: TGTGCCAGCAGTAAACAGGGGGCATCTAATGAAAAACTGTTTTTT; CDR3 protein: CASSKQGASNEKLFF
V gene: TRBV27; J gene: TRBJ1-1; D gene: .; clone size: .; CDR3 DNA: TGTGCCAGCAGTTTAAAGGCCCCACAGGGCCTCATGAACACTGAAGCTTTCTTT; CDR3 protein: CASSLKAPQGLMNTEAFF
V gene: TRBV2; J gene: TRBJ1-4; D gene: .; clone size: .; CDR3 DNA: TGTGCCAGCACCGAAGGCGGCGAAAAACTGTTTTTT; CDR3 protein: CASTEGGEKLFF
V gene: TRBV9; J gene: TRBJ2-1; D gene: TRBD2; clone size: .; CDR3 DNA: TGTGCCAGCAGCCCTCGTAGCCCTGGGACTAGCGGGAGTGGGGAGCAGTTCTTC; CDR3 protein: CASSPRSPGTSGSGEQFF
V gene: TRBV7-9; J gene: TRBJ2-1; D gene: .; clone size: .; CDR3 DNA: TGTGCCAGCAGCTTAGGACTACCTCAGCCATTCTTC; CDR3 protein: CASSLGLPQPFF
V gene: TRBV5-1; J gene: TRBJ2-5; D gene: .; clone size: .; CDR3 DNA: TGCGCCAGCAGCTTGGCCGGGTCCAGCGGTCAAGAGACCCAGTACTTC; CDR3 protein: CASSLAGSSGQETQYF
V gene: TRBV19; J gene: TRBJ2-7; D gene: .; clone size: .; CDR3 DNA: TGTGCCAGTAGTAAGATGGGGGGCTCCTACGAGCAGTACTTC; CDR3 protein: CASSKMGGSYEQYF
V gene: TRBV6-5; J gene: TRBJ1-2; D gene: .; clone size: .; CDR3 DNA: TGTGCCAGCAGCCTCCTGGAAGCGGGACGATATGGCTACACCTTC; CDR3 protein: CASSLLEAGRYGYTF
V gene: TRBV6-5; J gene: TRBJ1-1; D gene: .; clone size: few; CDR3 DNA: TGTGCCAGCAGTTACTCCCAGGGGCTTGTTTACACTGAAGCTTTCTTT; CDR3 protein: CASSYSQGLVYTEAFF
V gene: TRBV5-4; J gene: TRBJ2-3; D gene: .; clone size: .; CDR3 DNA: TGTGCCAGCAGCCCCACGCGCGGAGATACGCAGTATTTT; CDR3 protein: CASSPTRGDTQYF
V gene: TRBV7-9; J gene: TRBJ1-5; D gene: TRBD1; clone size: .; CDR3 DNA: TGTGCCAGCAGCTTGCAGGGGGCTACCCAGCCCCAGCATTTT; CDR3 protein: CASSLQGATQPQHF
V gene: TRBV28; J gene: TRBJ2-7; D gene: .; clone size: .; CDR3 DNA: TGTGCCAGCAGGGAGGAAGGTCCCGCCTACGAGCAGTACTTC; CDR3 protein: CASREEGPAYEQYF
V gene: TRBV4-1; J gene: TRBJ2-7; D gene: TRBD2; clone size: .; CDR3 DNA: TGCGCCAGCAGCGGCTCACTCGGGACTAGCGGTTCGTACTACGAGCAGTACTTC; CDR3 protein: CASSGSLGTSGSYYEQYF
V gene: TRBV6-1; J gene: TRBJ2-5; D gene: .; clone size: .; CDR3 DNA: TGTGCCAGCAGTGAAGCGCGGGAGACCCAGTACTTC; CDR3 protein: CASSEARETQYF
V gene: TRBV19; J gene: TRBJ1-1; D gene: TRBD1; clone size: .; CDR3 DNA: TGTGCCAGTACCGGGACAGGGGGCATCGGCACTGAAGCTTTCTTT; CDR3 protein: CASTGTGGIGTEAFF
V gene: TRBV27; J gene: TRBJ2-1; D gene: TRBD2; clone size: .; CDR3 DNA: TGTGCAACCAGCGGCACTAGCGGGAGTTCCCATGAGCAGTTCTTC; CDR3 protein: CATSGTSGSSHEQFF
V gene: TRBV27; J gene: TRBJ1-4; D gene: TRBD1; clone size: .; CDR3 DNA: TGTGCCAGCAGTTTATCGGGGACAGGGGCGCGGCAACTGTTTTTT; CDR3 protein: CASSLSGTGARQLFF
V gene: TRBV15; J gene: TRBJ1-6; D gene: .; clone size: .; CDR3 DNA: TGTGCCACCAGCAGAGATTTTGGAGGGCTGTCCTATAATTCACCCCTCCACTTT; CDR3 protein: CATSRDFGGLSYNSPLHF
V gene: TRBV9; J gene: TRBJ1-2; D gene: .; clone size: .; CDR3 DNA: TGTGCCAGCAGCGTAGCGGGGGGAGGCTCCTATGGCTACACCTTC; CDR3 protein: CASSVAGGGSYGYTF
V gene: TRBV19; J gene: TRBJ2-1; D gene: TRBD2; clone size: .; CDR3 DNA: TGTGCCACCCGACTAGCGGGGATCAATGAGCAGTTCTTC; CDR3 protein: CATRLAGINEQFF
V gene: TRBV15; J gene: TRBJ2-1; D gene: TRBD2; clone size: many; CDR3 DNA: TGTGCCACCAGCAGAGAGCGGGAGGTTTATGATGAGCAGTTCTTC; CDR3 protein: CATSREREVYDEQFF
V gene: TRBV6-5; J gene: TRBJ1-1; D gene: TRBD1; clone size: .; CDR3 DNA: TGTGCCAGCAGTTACGAGGAGACAGGGGCTCAGAGATTT; CDR3 protein: CASSYEETGAQRF